This T cell receptor beta chain was obtained from a study of T cell responses to AZD1222 COVID-19 vaccine. The CDR3 totals 15 residues. The ends lost 5 bases at V and 3 bases at J; junction bases unmatched: 6. From germline, CDR1 is SGHAT and CDR2 FQNNGV. TCRdb's table, derived via immunoSEQ multiplex PCR, lists solely in-frame clones and lacks some. Of more than 90,000 clones listed, about 86% are singletons. J is TRBJ2-2 and V is TRBV11-2, with TRBD1 identical over 7 bases. The sample was peripheral blood, taken 28 days after the second AZD1222 dose. The TCR originated in an adult who received the AZD1222 COVID-19 vaccine. Here the CDR3 reads CASSPGTVHTGELFF. The DNA for the CDR3 is TGTGCCAGCAGCCCGGGGACAGTCCACACCGGGGAGCTGTTTTTT.